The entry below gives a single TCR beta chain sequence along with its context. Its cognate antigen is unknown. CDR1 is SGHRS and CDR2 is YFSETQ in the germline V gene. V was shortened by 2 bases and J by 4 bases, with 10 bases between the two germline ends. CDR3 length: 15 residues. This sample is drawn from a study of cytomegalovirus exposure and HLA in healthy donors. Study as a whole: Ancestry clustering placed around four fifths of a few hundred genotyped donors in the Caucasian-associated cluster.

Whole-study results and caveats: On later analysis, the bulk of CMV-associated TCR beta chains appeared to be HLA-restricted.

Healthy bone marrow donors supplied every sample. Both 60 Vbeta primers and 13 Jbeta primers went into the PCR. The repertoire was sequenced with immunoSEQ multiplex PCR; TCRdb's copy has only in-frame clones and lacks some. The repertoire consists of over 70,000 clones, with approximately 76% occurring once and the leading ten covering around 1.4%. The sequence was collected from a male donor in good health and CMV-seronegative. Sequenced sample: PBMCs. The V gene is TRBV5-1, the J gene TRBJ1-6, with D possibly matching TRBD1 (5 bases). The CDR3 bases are TGCGCCAGCAGCTTAGACAGACAGTATAATTCACCCCTCCACTTT. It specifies CASSLDRQYNSPLHF.